This T cell receptor beta chain was sequenced during a study of CD8 T cells in ankylosing spondylitis (dated by TCRdb to 2017 to 2019). Broadly, across the study: To find TCR variants linked to disease, the study profiled T cell receptor beta repertoires in ankylosing spondylitis patients and healthy donors. Peripheral blood was sampled, and synovial fluid was additionally collected from ankylosing spondylitis patients. The full study cohort was made up of about 25 ankylosing spondylitis patients and about a hundred healthy donors. Broad study findings and their caveats: Some TCR beta motif variants had previously been reported in synovial fluid and blood of reactive arthritis patients, which suggested common disease-initiation mechanisms. Blood from ankylosing spondylitis patients appeared to be characterized by a TCR beta motif made up of several highly homologous amino acid variants. The disease-linked clones were reported as significantly enriched in matched synovial fluid samples from ankylosing spondylitis patients. The disease-linked clones had a CD8+ phenotype and were found at relatively low frequencies in peripheral blood.

Reading from cysteine to phenylalanine, the CDR3 counts 11 amino acids. Just CDR3 DNA is preserved here, 33 bases in frame from base 1. V and J are truncated by 7 bases and 2 bases respectively, leaving an intervening sequence of 3 bases. The CDR1 and CDR2 encoded by the germline V gene are MDHEN and SYDVKM. The listed sequencing device is Illumina HiSeq 2500. Quantitative 5'-RACE with molecular barcodes was the method used to prepare the TCR beta libraries. Regarding the original processing steps: To identify disease-linked TCR variants, a new computational method was used, one built on a probabilistic model of VDJ rearrangement. The public reads were run again by TCRdb, first through fastp at Q25 and then through MiXCR, and only productive beta chains were kept. Entries that share a CDR3 protein sequence are merged under the most common genes and DNA. These V and J calls rely on TCRdb rather than the paper's analysis. Counted in this sample were roughly 370,000 distinct CDR3 sequences; around 20% of them appeared once. The top ten clonotypes cover about 16% of the sample.

A note on this clonotype: There is no known antigen for this receptor. It has no much larger one-base neighbor in the sample; base qualities were not kept.

Sequenced sample: blood, either unsorted or a sorted T cell fraction (not recorded which). The V and J genes are TRBV28 and TRBJ1-3; no confident D gene assignment can be made. This TCR derives from a male donor with ankylosing spondylitis. The sequenced DNA: TGTGCCAGCACCCCTGGAAACACCATATATTTT. This encodes CASTPGNTIYF.